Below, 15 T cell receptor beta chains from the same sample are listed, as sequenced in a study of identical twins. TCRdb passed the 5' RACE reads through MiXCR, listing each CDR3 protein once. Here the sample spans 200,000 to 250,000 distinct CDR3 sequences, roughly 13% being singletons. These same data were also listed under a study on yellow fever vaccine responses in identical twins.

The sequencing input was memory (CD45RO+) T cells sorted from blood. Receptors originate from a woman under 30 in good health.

As DNA, the CDR3 is TGCAGGATAGCGGGAATTAACACCGGGGAGCTGTTTTTT. It is translated as CRIAGINTGELFF. This chain joins TRBV20-1 and TRBJ2-2, with 8 bases aligning to TRBD2. There are 13 residues in the CDR3. Per germline, CDR1 DFQATT and CDR2 SNEGSKA (reference sequence).

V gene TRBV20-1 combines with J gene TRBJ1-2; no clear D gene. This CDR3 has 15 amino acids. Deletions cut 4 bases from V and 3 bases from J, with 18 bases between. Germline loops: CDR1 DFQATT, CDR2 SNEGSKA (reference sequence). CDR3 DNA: TGCAGTGCTATCCGCCCCTCGGGGAGGGACTATGGCTACACCTTC. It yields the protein CSAIRPSGRDYGYTF.

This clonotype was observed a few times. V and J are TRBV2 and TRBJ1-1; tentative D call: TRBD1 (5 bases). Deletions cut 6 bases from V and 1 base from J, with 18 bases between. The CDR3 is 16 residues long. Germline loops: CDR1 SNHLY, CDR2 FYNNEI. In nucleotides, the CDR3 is TGTGCCAGCAGGGCAATTTCGGGACCTCAGAACACTGAAGCTTTCTTT. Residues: CASRAISGPQNTEAFF.

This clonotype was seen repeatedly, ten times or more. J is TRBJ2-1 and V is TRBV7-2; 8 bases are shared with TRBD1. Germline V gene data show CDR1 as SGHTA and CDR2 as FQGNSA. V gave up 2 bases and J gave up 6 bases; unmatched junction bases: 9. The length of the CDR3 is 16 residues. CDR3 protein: CASSLTGGWYLNEQFF. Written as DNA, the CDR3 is TGTGCCAGCAGCTTAACAGGGGGATGGTATCTCAATGAGCAGTTCTTC.

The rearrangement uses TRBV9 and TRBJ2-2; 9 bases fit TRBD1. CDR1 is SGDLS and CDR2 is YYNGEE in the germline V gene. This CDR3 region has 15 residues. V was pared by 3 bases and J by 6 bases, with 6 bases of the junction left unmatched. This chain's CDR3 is CASSARTGGSGELFF. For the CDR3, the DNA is TGTGCCAGCAGCGCCCGTACAGGGGGCTCCGGGGAGCTGTTTTTT.

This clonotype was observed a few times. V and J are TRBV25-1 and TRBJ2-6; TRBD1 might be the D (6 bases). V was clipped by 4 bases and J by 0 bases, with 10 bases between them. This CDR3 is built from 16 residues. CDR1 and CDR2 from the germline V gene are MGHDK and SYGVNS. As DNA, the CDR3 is TGTGCCAGCAGTGCAACAGGGTTCTCTGGGGCCAACGTCCTGACTTTC. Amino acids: CASSATGFSGANVLTF.

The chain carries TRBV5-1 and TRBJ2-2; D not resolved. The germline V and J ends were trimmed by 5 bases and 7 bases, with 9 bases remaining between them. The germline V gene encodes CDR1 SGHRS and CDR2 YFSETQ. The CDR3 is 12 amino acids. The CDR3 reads CASRVADGELFF. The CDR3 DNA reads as TGCGCCAGCAGAGTCGCAGACGGGGAGCTGTTTTTT.

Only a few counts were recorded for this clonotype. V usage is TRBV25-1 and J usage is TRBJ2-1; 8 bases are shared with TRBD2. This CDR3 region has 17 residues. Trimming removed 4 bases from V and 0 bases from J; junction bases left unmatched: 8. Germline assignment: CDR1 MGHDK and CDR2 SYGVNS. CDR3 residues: CASSGRVAGSSYNEQFF. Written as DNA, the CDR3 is TGTGCCAGCAGTGGGAGGGTAGCGGGGAGCTCCTACAATGAGCAGTTCTTC.

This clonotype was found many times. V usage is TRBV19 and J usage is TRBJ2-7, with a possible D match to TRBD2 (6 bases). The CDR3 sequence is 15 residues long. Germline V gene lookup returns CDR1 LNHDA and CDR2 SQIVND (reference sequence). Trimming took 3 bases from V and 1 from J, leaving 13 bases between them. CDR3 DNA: TGTGCCAGTAGTATTGGGGACGGGGGATCCTACGAGCAGTACTTC. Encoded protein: CASSIGDGGSYEQYF.

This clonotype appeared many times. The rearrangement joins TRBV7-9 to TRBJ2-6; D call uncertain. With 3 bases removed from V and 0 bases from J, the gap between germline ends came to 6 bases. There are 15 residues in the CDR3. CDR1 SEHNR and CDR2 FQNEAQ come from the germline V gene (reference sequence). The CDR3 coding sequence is TGTGCCAGCAGCTTCGTACTCTCTGGGGCCAACGTCCTGACTTTC. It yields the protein CASSFVLSGANVLTF.

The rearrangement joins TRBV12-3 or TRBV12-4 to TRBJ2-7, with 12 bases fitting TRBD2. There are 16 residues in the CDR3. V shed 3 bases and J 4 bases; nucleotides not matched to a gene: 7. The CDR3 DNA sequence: TGTGCCAGCAGTTTCGTGTCTAGCGGGGGGGCGTACGAGCAGTACTTC. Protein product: CASSFVSSGGAYEQYF.

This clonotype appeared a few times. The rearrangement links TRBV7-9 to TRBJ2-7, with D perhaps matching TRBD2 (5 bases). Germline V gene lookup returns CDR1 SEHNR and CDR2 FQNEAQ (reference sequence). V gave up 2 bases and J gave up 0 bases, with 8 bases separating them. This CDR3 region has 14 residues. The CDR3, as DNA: TGTGCCAGCAGCTTACATGGGAGCTCCTACGAGCAGTACTTC. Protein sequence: CASSLHGSSYEQYF.

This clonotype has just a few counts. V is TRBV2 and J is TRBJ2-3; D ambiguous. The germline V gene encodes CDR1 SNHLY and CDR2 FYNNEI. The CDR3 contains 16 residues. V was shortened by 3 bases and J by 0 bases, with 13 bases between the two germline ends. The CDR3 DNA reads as TGTGCCAGCAGTGAGGCGCTAGACCGCAGCACAGATACGCAGTATTTT. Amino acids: CASSEALDRSTDTQYF.

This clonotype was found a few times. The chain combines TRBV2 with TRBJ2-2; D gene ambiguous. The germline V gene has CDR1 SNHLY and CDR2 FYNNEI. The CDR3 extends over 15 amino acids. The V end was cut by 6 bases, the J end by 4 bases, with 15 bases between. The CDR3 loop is CASSADFIFTGELFF. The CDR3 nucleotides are TGTGCCAGCAGCGCCGACTTTATATTCACCGGGGAGCTGTTTTTT.

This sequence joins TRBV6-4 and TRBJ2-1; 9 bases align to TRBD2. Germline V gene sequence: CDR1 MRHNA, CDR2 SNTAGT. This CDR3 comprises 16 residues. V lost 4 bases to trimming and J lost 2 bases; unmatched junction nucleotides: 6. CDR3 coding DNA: TGTGCCAGCAGTGTGTCGCCTAGCGGGGCCTACAATGAGCAGTTCTTC. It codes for CASSVSPSGAYNEQFF.